A single sample gave rise to the 9 T cell receptor beta chains below, sequenced in a study of spatial heterogeneity in lung cancer. Time point denoted: sample taken at primary tumor resection. Their recognized antigens are unknown. TCRdb re-called the 5' RACE reads through MiXCR, storing one row per CDR3 protein. The profile covers about 730 distinct CDR3 sequences, with roughly 14% appearing a single time and approximately 19% taken by the ten largest. Study outcomes and limitations: Tumors with more nonsynonymous mutations had more expanded intratumoral alpha and beta TCRs.

The sample in question was lung tumor tissue, obtained at surgery. These TCRs come from a male donor with early-stage non-small cell lung cancer.

This clonotype is categorized as large (0.1 to 1%). The rearrangement links TRBV18 to TRBJ2-3; 9 nucleotides match TRBD1. The germline V gene encodes CDR1 KGHSH and CDR2 LQKENI. The CDR3 totals 21 residues. V shed 0 bases and J 0 bases; nucleotides not matched to a gene: 16. The CDR3 protein is CASSPPGQGRALLVSTDTQYF. In DNA form, the CDR3 reads TGTGCCAGCTCACCACCCGGACAGGGGAGGGCCCTGTTGGTTAGCACAGATACGCAGTATTTT.

This clonotype ranks as large. The chain combines TRBV10-3 with TRBJ2-3; D could derive from TRBD1 or TRBD2 (6 bases each). Germline loops: CDR1 ENHRY, CDR2 SYGVKD. Trimming removed 10 bases at V and 2 bases at J, with 19 bases between. There are 15 residues in the CDR3. CDR3 coding DNA: TGTGCCACACAGGGCGGGGCGGGACACACAGATACGCAGTATTTT. Translating gives CATQGGAGHTDTQYF.

By its share, this clonotype is medium-sized. This sequence joins TRBV5-1 and TRBJ2-2, with D perhaps matching TRBD2 (6 bases). The germline V gene has CDR1 SGHRS and CDR2 YFSETQ. The V and J ends lost 4 bases and 0 bases respectively, with 13 bases between them. CDR3 length: 16 amino acids. The CDR3 nucleotides are TGCGCCAGCAGCCCCTTCGCGGGGACGAACACCGGGGAGCTGTTTTTT. This gives the protein CASSPFAGTNTGELFF. Full variable domain (missing parts from reference TRBV5-1 and TRBJ2-2): KAGVTQTPRYLIKTRGQQVTLSCSPISGHRSVSWYQQTPGQGLQFLFEYFSETQRNKGNFPGRFSGRQFSNSRSEMNVSTLELGDSALYLCASSPFAGTNTGELFFGEGSRLTVL.

The table lists this clonotype with a few counts. CDR3 bases: TGTGCCAGCAGCAATGCGGCTTCGTTACTTCCAGAGACCCAGTACTTC. It yields the protein CASSNAASLLPETQYF. The chain has TRBV7-9 and TRBJ2-5; D is ambiguous. The CDR3 consists of 16 residues. Germline V lookup: CDR1 SEHNR, CDR2 FQNEAQ (reference sequence). Trimming pared 5 bases from V and 4 bases from J, leaving 20 bases between.

In its sample, this clonotype is large (0.1 to 1%). The genes are TRBV5-1 and TRBJ1-1; no firm D call. Germline loops: CDR1 SGHRS, CDR2 YFSETQ. This CDR3 has 12 amino acids. V gave up 0 bases and J gave up 12 bases, with 12 bases separating them. The chain's CDR3 is CASSLDGVGTFF. The DNA for the CDR3 is TGCGCCAGCAGCTTGGACGGGGTCGGAACTTTCTTT.

V is TRBV28 and J is TRBJ2-1; 11 nucleotides align to TRBD2. Germline V gene sequence: CDR1 MDHEN, CDR2 SYDVKM. V lost 6 bases to trimming and J lost 8 bases; unmatched junction nucleotides: 9. This CDR3 region has 15 residues. This CDR3 reads CASSATSGGTHEQFF. The DNA of the CDR3 is TGTGCCAGCAGCGCCACTAGCGGGGGTACCCATGAGCAGTTCTTC.

By sample share, this clonotype is large. V usage is TRBV28 and J usage is TRBJ2-1; TRBD2 aligns across 7 bases. The germline CDR1 and CDR2 sequences are MDHEN and SYDVKM. V trimming: 2 bases; J trimming: 6 bases; junction bases outside the gene matches: 7. CDR3 length: 15 residues. CDR3 bases: TGTGCCAGCAGTTTAGCCCCGGCTAGCGGCAATGAGCAGTTCTTC. Translation: CASSLAPASGNEQFF.

This clonotype is deemed large. The chain's CDR3 is CASSGWADTQYF. The CDR3, as DNA: TGTGCCAGCAGCGGGTGGGCAGATACGCAGTATTTT. The rearrangement uses TRBV28 and TRBJ2-3; D is unclear. With 6 bases removed from V and 4 bases from J, the gap between germline ends came to 8 bases. Germline CDR1 is MDHEN and CDR2 is SYDVKM. This CDR3 spans 12 amino acids.

This clonotype is classed as large. CDR3 DNA sequence: TGTGCCAGCACCCCTTTGGCCAGGGGGGGCAATCAGCCCCAGCATTTT. Its translation is CASTPLARGGNQPQHF. V and J are TRBV27 and TRBJ1-5, with TRBD1 matching over 7 bases. V was pared by 7 bases and J by 2 bases, with 11 bases of the junction left unmatched. CDR3 length: 16 residues. The V gene's germline CDR1 is MNHEY and CDR2 SMNVEV (reference sequence).